This T cell receptor beta chain was documented in a study of control samples from healthy donors and cancer patients. Clones were sequenced by immunoSEQ multiplex PCR, and TCRdb holds only the in-frame ones, with some missing. The table records 130,000 to 150,000 clones, roughly nine tenths of them present only once. Germline CDR1 is MNHNS and CDR2 is SASEGT. This CDR3 has 17 residues. Trimming shortened V by 0 bases and J by 0 bases, and 12 bases separated the two germline ends. The sample was blood. The chain is built from TRBV6-1 and TRBJ2-1; tentatively, D is TRBD2 (7 bases). The sequence was collected from a woman in her twenties or thirties in good health. This chain's CDR3 is CASSEAQRDISYNEQFF. In DNA form, the CDR3 reads TGTGCCAGCAGTGAAGCGCAGCGGGACATCTCCTACAATGAGCAGTTCTTC.